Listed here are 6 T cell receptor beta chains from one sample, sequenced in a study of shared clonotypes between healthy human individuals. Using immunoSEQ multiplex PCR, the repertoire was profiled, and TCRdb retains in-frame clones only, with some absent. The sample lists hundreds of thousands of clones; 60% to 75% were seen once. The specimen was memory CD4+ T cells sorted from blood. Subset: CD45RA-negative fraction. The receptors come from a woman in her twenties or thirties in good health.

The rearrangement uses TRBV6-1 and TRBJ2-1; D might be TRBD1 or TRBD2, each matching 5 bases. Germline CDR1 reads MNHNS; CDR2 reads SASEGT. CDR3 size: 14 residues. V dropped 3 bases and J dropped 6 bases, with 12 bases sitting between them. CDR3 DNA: TGTGCCAGCAGTGAGATGGGACCGATCAATGAGCAGTTCTTC. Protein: CASSEMGPINEQFF.

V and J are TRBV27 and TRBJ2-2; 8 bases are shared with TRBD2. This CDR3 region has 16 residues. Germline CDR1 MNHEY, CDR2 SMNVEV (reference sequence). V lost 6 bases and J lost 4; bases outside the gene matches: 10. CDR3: CASRSGLGGGTGELFF. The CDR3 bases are TGTGCCAGCAGGTCGGGACTAGGAGGGGGCACCGGGGAGCTGTTTTTT.

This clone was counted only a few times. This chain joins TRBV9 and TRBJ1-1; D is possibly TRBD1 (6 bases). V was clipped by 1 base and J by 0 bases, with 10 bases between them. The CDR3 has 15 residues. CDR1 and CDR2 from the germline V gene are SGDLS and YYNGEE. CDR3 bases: TGTGCCAGCAGCGTATACAGGGACATGAACACTGAAGCTTTCTTT. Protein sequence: CASSVYRDMNTEAFF.

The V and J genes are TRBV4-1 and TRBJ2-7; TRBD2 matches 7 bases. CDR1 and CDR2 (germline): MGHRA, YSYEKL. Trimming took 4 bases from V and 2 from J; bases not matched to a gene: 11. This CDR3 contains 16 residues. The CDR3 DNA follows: TGCGCCAGCAGCCCTATCTTGAGGCTAGCGGCCTACGAGCAGTACTTC. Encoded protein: CASSPILRLAAYEQYF.

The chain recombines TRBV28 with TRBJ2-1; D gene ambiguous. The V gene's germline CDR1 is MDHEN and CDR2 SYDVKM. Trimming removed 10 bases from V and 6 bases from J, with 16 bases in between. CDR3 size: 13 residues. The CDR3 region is CATLVWKGNEQFF. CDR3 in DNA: TGTGCCACGTTAGTTTGGAAAGGCAATGAGCAGTTCTTC.

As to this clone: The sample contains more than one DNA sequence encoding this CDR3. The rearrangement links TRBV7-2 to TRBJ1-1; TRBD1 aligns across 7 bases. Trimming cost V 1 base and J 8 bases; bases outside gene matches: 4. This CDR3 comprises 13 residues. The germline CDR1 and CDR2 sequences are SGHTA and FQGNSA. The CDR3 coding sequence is TGTGCCAGCAGCTTAGTTTCGGACAGGGAAGCTTTCTTT. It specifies CASSLVSDREAFF.